Shown below are 10 T cell receptor beta chains from a single sample sequenced in a study of T cell repertoires in cytomegalovirus infection. TCRdb recomputed calls from the reads with MiXCR, one row per CDR3 protein. The data hold 360,000 or so distinct CDR3 sequences, with just under 35% observed a single time. Their cognate antigens are unknown. The sequencing used cultured PBMCs, collected from culture after CMV antigen stimulation. Every receptor here comes from a human donor in good health (CMV status not recorded). Some clones in this sample may be carry-over from other donors' samples.

This clonotype was recorded at least ten times. The chain couples TRBV7-2 to TRBJ2-1; TRBD1 aligns across 7 bases. The CDR3 has 14 residues. Trimming cost V 11 bases and J 7 bases; bases outside gene matches: 14. The germline V gene has CDR1 SGHTA and CDR2 FQGNSA. The CDR3 sequence is CAGGRTGVWNEQFF. Here the CDR3 DNA reads TGTGCCGGGGGTAGGACAGGCGTCTGGAATGAGCAGTTCTTC. The full variable domain, its missing parts supplied by reference TRBV7-2 and TRBJ2-1, is GAGVSQSPSNKVTEKGKDVELRCDPISGHTALYWYRQSLGQGLEFLIYFQGNSAPDKSGLPSDRFSAERTGGSVSTLTIQRTQQEDSAVYLCAGGRTGVWNEQFFGPGTRLTVL.

The rearrangement links TRBV6-2 or TRBV6-3 to TRBJ2-2, with no clear D. Between the trimmed V and J ends, which lost 6 bases and 3 bases, there was a span of 8 bases. Germline V gene sequence: CDR1 MNHEY, CDR2 SVGEGT. CDR3 size: 13 residues. CDR3 sequence: CASRQSHTGELFF. CDR3 DNA sequence: TGTGCCAGCAGACAGAGCCACACCGGGGAGCTGTTTTTT.

This clonotype was seen more than once but under ten times. V gene TRBV7-2 combines with J gene TRBJ2-3; D could derive from TRBD1 or TRBD2 (5 bases each). The germline V and J ends were trimmed by 5 bases and 2 bases, with 11 bases remaining between them. This CDR3 has 14 residues. Germline V gene data show CDR1 as SGHTA and CDR2 as FQGNSA. For the CDR3, the DNA is TGTGCCAGCAGCCCCCGGGGCTTCACAGATACGCAGTATTTT. Protein: CASSPRGFTDTQYF.

The V call is TRBV6-5, the J call TRBJ1-3, with no clear D. Trimming left V 8 bases short and J 2 bases short, with 7 bases between. Looked up from germline, CDR1 is MNHEY and CDR2 is SVGAGI. The CDR3 loop spans 12 amino acids. CDR3 nucleotides: TGTGCCAGCGTGGGTACTGGAAACACCATATATTTT. It translates to CASVGTGNTIYF.

The chain combines TRBV5-8 with TRBJ1-1; TRBD1 is a possible D gene (6 bases). The length of the CDR3 is 16 residues. V lost 0 bases and J lost 3, with 15 bases in between. Germline V gives CDR1 SGHTS, CDR2 YDEGEE. CDR3 residues: CASSLDQGAGDTEAFF. The CDR3 nucleotides are TGTGCCAGCAGCTTGGATCAGGGAGCAGGGGACACTGAAGCTTTCTTT.

The rearrangement joins TRBV27 to TRBJ2-1; a weak D match, TRBD2 (7 bases). Germline CDR1 MNHEY, CDR2 SMNVEV (reference sequence). The CDR3 has 15 amino acids. Trimming took off 1 base at V and 8 bases at J, with 15 bases between the two ends. This CDR3 reads CASSLFRGRGDEQFF. Written as DNA, the CDR3 is TGTGCCAGCAGTTTATTTAGAGGGAGGGGGGATGAGCAGTTCTTC.

This clonotype was observed a few times. V is TRBV7-8 and J is TRBJ2-3; 15 bases map to TRBD2. Looked up from germline, CDR1 is SGHVS and CDR2 is FQNEAQ. This CDR3 is 16 amino acids long. After removal of 0 bases from V and 8 bases from J, the junction contained 3 bases not matched to a gene. The CDR3 DNA reads as TGTGCCAGCAGCTTAGCGGGACTAGCGGGAGGTCCTACGCAGTATTTT. Protein sequence: CASSLAGLAGGPTQYF.

This clonotype has a count of ten or more. The rearrangement uses TRBV7-9 and TRBJ2-1; 7 nucleotides align to TRBD2. The V gene end was trimmed by 8 bases and the J gene end by 1 base; junction bases not matched to a gene: 5. The CDR3 runs 14 residues. Germline values: CDR1 SEHNR, CDR2 FQNEAQ (reference sequence). This CDR3 reads CASGTSASYNEQFF. The CDR3 region has the DNA TGTGCCAGCGGAACTAGCGCGTCCTACAATGAGCAGTTCTTC. Based on the CDR3 plus reference TRBV7-9 and TRBJ2-1, the full variable domain is DTGVSQNPRHKITKRGQNVTFRCDPISEHNRLYWYRQTLGQGPEFLTYFQNEAQLEKSRLLSDRFSAERPKGSFSTLEIQRTEQGDSAMYLCASGTSASYNEQFFGPGTRLTVL.

This chain uses TRBV7-6 with TRBJ1-1, with 9 bases identical to TRBD1. From germline, CDR1 is SGHVS and CDR2 FNYEAQ. The length of the CDR3 is 16 residues. V trimming: 2 bases; J trimming: 4 bases; junction bases outside the gene matches: 8. CDR3 loop: CASSLTGQGMSTEAFF. CDR3 DNA sequence: TGTGCCAGCAGCTTAACCGGACAGGGGATGAGCACTGAAGCTTTCTTT. The complete variable domain, with remaining parts taken from reference TRBV7-6 and TRBJ1-1, reads GAGVSQSPRYKVTKRGQDVALRCDPISGHVSLYWYRQALGQGPEFLTYFNYEAQQDKSGLPNDRFSAERPEGSISTLTIQRTEQRDSAMYRCASSLTGQGMSTEAFFGQGTRLTVV.

This clonotype was detected many times. The V gene is TRBV7-2, the J gene TRBJ1-2; D gene ambiguous. Trimming removed 0 bases at V and 7 bases at J, with 15 bases between. Per the germline V gene, CDR1 is SGHTA and CDR2 is FQGNSA. The CDR3 contains 15 residues. CDR3 protein: CASSLATASYSGYTF. Written as DNA, the CDR3 is TGTGCCAGCAGCTTAGCCACAGCATCATACTCTGGCTACACCTTC. The entire variable domain, with the rest obtained from reference TRBV7-2 and TRBJ1-2, is as follows: GAGVSQSPSNKVTEKGKDVELRCDPISGHTALYWYRQSLGQGLEFLIYFQGNSAPDKSGLPSDRFSAERTGGSVSTLTIQRTQQEDSAVYLCASSLATASYSGYTFGSGTRLTVV.